This T cell receptor (beta chain) was retrieved from a study of T cells in Graves' hyperthyroidism and ophthalmopathy (dated by TCRdb to the late 2010s). Regarding the complete study: Peripheral blood samples were taken at initial diagnosis, before any treatment was given. An independent validation cohort of 18 to 20 hyperthyroidism patients and about 15 patients who later progressed to ophthalmopathy tested prospective prediction of ophthalmopathy. The paper describes TCR Vbeta CDR3 sequencing of 120 to 150 peripheral blood samples, made up of about 40 ophthalmopathy patients, around 73 hyperthyroidism patients and around 17 progressor patients. The 100 discovery patients were randomly split 7:3 into training and test sets. TCR V-J signatures able to tell the groups apart were searched for in a discovery cohort of 95 to 100 patients, of whom 40 to 45 had Graves' ophthalmopathy and 55 to 60 had stable Graves' hyperthyroidism. After sampling, hyperthyroidism patients received methimazole starting at 30 mg daily, and ophthalmopathy patients received high-dose intravenous methylprednisolone. The study also compared thyroid tissue and blood T-cell repertoires from about six Graves' hyperthyroidism patients. The full study reports these points: In validation, the model predicted progression to ophthalmopathy with approximately 69% sensitivity and around 72% specificity, a median of about 6.7 months before onset. Ophthalmopathy was separated from stable hyperthyroidism by a 13 V-J signature model, with approximately 85% sensitivity and approximately 81% specificity obtained in cross-validation and 80%/75% obtained in testing. Blood samples also contained most of the expanded thyroid clonotypes (frequency above 0.001), which suggests that blood repertoires may reflect thyroid immune responses. Sample size was not statistically predetermined, and blinding of investigators to group allocation was not performed.

Stable Graves' hyperthyroidism was defined as no progression to ophthalmopathy during 18 months of follow-up. Hyperthyroidism patients were newly diagnosed, had a disease duration of under 2 months, and were aged 18 to 65 years. Patients with uncontrolled infections, other autoimmune diseases, pregnancy or lactation were excluded. Diagnoses relied on clinical symptoms, serum thyroxine and TRAb, thyroid ultrasound and orbital computed tomography. PBMCs were separated from under 11 ml of fresh peripheral blood using Ficoll-Paque density gradient centrifugation. Total RNA was extracted using Trizol reagent, and RNA quality was assessed on an Agilent 2100 Bioanalyzer. A note on this clonotype: Its antigen has not been determined. An end of the junction does not agree with germline; a read error may underlie this.

TCR beta CDR3 regions were amplified from RNA transcripts. The first round of RT-PCR for the TCR CDR3 was performed with the HTBI primer set and the Qiagen OneStep RT-PCR kit. The libraries were constructed in a second round of multiplex PCR and then size-selected and purified. Libraries were sequenced paired-end with 100 bp reads on an Illumina HiSeq2000. The study's own analysis went as follows. SOAPnuke was used to process the raw data, with reads discarded if the reads contained adapters or uncalled bases, had a mean Phred below 15, or lacked an exact constant-primer or identifier match. COPE v1.2.5 was used to merge high-quality paired reads, and clonotypes were defined as unique nucleotide sequences. MiTCR v1.1 was used to align clonotypes to the IMGT TRBV, TRBD and TRBJ reference segments. Only V-J combinations with frequency above 0.0001, covering 99.2% of repertoires, were analysed. A TCS score was defined as the ratio between F50 (clonal expansion) and ExV (chaos), using BLOSUM62-based TCRdist between CDR3 peptides within each V-J. Welch's t-statistics and random forest reduced roughly 500 V-J features to some 14, which were used in a naive Bayes classifier (R e1071). The Morisita-Horn index was used to measure how similar the thyroid and blood repertoires were. TCRdb cleaned the public reads at Q25 with fastp, built clones with MiXCR and kept in-frame beta chains. Every distinct CDR3 protein forms one entry, paired with its most common genes and DNA. The V and J calls here are based on TCRdb, not the publication. The sample table lists hundreds of thousands of distinct CDR3 sequences, 35% to 40% of them with a count of one. 7% to 10% of the sample is in the top ten clones.

This sequence was found in a man aged 18 to 35 with Graves' hyperthyroidism. The sequencing input was blood.

The CDR3: CASSYTSVNTGELFF. The DNA is TGTGCCAGCAGTTATACTTCCGTTAACACCGGGGAGCTGTTTTTT. This receptor chain uses TRBV10-3 and TRBJ2-2, with no reliable assignment of the D segment. From the cysteine through the phenylalanine, the CDR3 covers 15 amino acids. Only the CDR3 portion is preserved as DNA: 45 bases, with reading frame beginning at the first base. From a lookup of the germline V gene, CDR1 and CDR2 are ENHRY and SYGVKD.